This T cell receptor beta chain was recorded in a study of metastatic and nonmetastatic thyroid tumors. Looking at the study overall: Peripheral blood and tumor or nodule samples from malignant and benign thyroid patients were compared.

This CDR3 has 13 residues. Germline V gives CDR1 ENHRY, CDR2 SYGVKD. Study outcomes and limitations: Patients with malignant thyroid tumors reportedly had significantly higher TCR beta diversity than those with benign nodules, in blood and tumor.

Thyroid surgery was preceded by no treatment in any patient. Authors' data handling: Built for papillary thyroid cancer, a distant-metastasis classifier drew on CDR3 differences across clinicopathological groups. TCRdb re-analyzed the PCR reads using MiXCR. These V and J calls originate from TCRdb's pipeline instead of the authors' own analysis. This sample has approximately 20,000 clones; 14% to 15% occur once, and the top ten carry around 13%. This clone was seen many times. No antigen is known for it. Germline and junction disagree at one end, which may indicate a read error. The receptor's source is a female donor with papillary thyroid cancer or a benign thyroid nodule (not recorded which). Some clones in this sample may be carry-over from other donors' samples. The sequenced material came from tumor tissue. The chain recombines TRBV10-3 with TRBJ2-7, with 9 positions matching TRBD1. CDR3 nucleotides: TGTGCCATCAGCAGGGACAGGGCCTACGGGCAGTACTTC. The encoded protein is CAISRDRAYGQYF.